The 7 T cell receptor beta chains listed next were all sequenced from one sample in a study of OX40 agonist ivuxolimab in advanced cancers. The protocol was immunoSEQ multiplex PCR, while the TCRdb copy is restricted to in-frame clones and leaves out a portion. The sample has tens of thousands of clones, over 90% seen once. The source was CD4+ or CD8+ T cells sorted from blood, collected in a trial of the OX40 agonist ivuxolimab. The origin of the receptors is an adult with an advanced solid tumor such as melanoma, head and neck, liver or kidney cancer.

The chain links TRBV19 to TRBJ2-5; D might be TRBD1 or TRBD2, each matching 5 bases. V was shortened by 1 base and J by 4 bases, with 16 bases between the two germline ends. Per germline, CDR1 LNHDA and CDR2 SQIVND (reference sequence). There are 16 residues in the CDR3. The CDR3, as DNA: TGTGCCAGTAGTATAGGAGGGACCTCCACGGGAGAGACCCAGTACTTC. It translates to CASSIGGTSTGETQYF.

The gene calls are TRBV5-6 and TRBJ2-2, with 10 bases matching TRBD1. Germline CDR1 is SGHDT and CDR2 is YYEEEE. The CDR3 consists of 15 residues. V trimming: 4 bases; J trimming: 7 bases; junction bases outside the gene matches: 7. CDR3 bases: TGTGCCAGCAGCCACGGACAGGGGGGTATCGGGGAGCTGTTTTTT. Its protein is CASSHGQGGIGELFF. Supplemented by reference TRBV5-6 and TRBJ2-2, the full variable domain reads DAGVTQSPTHLIKTRGQQVTLRCSPKSGHDTVSWYQQALGQGPQFIFQYYEEEERQRGNFPDRFSGHQFPNYSSELNVNALLLGDSALYLCASSHGQGGIGELFFGEGSRLTVL.

The chain employs TRBV10-1 and TRBJ2-5; 10 bases are a match to TRBD1. The CDR3 extends over 18 amino acids. CDR1 is WNHNN, CDR2 SYGVQD, per germline (reference sequence). The V gene end was trimmed by 10 bases and the J gene end by 5 bases; junction bases not matched to a gene: 22. CDR3 residues: CANYRRDRGLGAGETQYF. Here the CDR3 DNA reads TGCGCCAACTATCGCCGGGACAGGGGACTCGGAGCTGGGGAGACCCAGTACTTC.

This chain links TRBV6-6 with TRBJ2-2; TRBD1 agrees at 7 bases. The V gene end was trimmed by 5 bases and the J gene end by 5 bases; junction bases not matched to a gene: 5. Germline V gene sequence: CDR1 MNHNY, CDR2 SVGAGI (reference sequence). CDR3 length: 14 amino acids. The CDR3 nucleotides are TGTGCCAGCAGTCTAAACAGGGGAACCGGGGAGCTGTTTTTT. Translation: CASSLNRGTGELFF.

The gene calls are TRBV29-1 and TRBJ2-3, with 15 bases identical to TRBD2. The CDR3 extends over 17 amino acids. Germline CDR1 reads SQVTM; CDR2 reads ANQGSEA. J was trimmed by 0 bases and V by 6 bases; bases with no gene match: 7. The CDR3 loop is CSVGGLAGGMSTDTQYF. CDR3 nucleotides: TGCAGCGTGGGGGGACTAGCGGGAGGAATGAGCACAGATACGCAGTATTTT.

The gene calls are TRBV9 and TRBJ1-1, with a weak D call TRBD1 (5 bases). V was pared by 2 bases and J by 4 bases, with 15 bases between. Germline loops: CDR1 SGDLS, CDR2 YYNGEE. There are 15 residues in the CDR3. This CDR3 reads CASSVWGSSGTEAFF. The DNA for the CDR3 is TGTGCCAGCAGCGTCTGGGGCAGTTCTGGCACTGAAGCTTTCTTT.

This chain connects TRBV7-8 to TRBJ1-5, with D hard to call. Trimming left V 2 bases short and J 8 bases short, with 13 bases between. The germline V gene encodes CDR1 SGHVS and CDR2 FQNEAQ. The CDR3 runs to 14 residues. The CDR3 bases are TGTGCCAGCAGCTTAACGTCCGGGCAGGAGCCCCAGCATTTT. As protein: CASSLTSGQEPQHF.